This T cell receptor beta chain was documented in a study of post-analysis software for immune sequencing data. Study in general: Included among the disease courses, which were recorded for the cohort, were relapsing-remitting, secondary progressive and progressive-relapsing multiple sclerosis.

Concerning this clonotype: Its antigen is undetermined.

Study outcomes and limitations: With F measure, samples from one preparation batch clustered together strongly. Compared with controls, patients had more of roughly five TRBV segments, including TRBV5-6, TRBV5-1 and TRBV20-1.

CDR1 MNHEY and CDR2 SMNVEV come from the germline V gene (reference sequence). The trim removed 5 bases at V and 0 bases at J, leaving 5 bases unmatched. The CDR3 sequence is 16 residues long. The TCR beta cDNA libraries carried unique molecular identifiers. One entry per CDR3 protein results from TCRdb running MiXCR on the PCR reads. In the table there are about 500,000 distinct CDR3 sequences, approximately 46% of which are singletons. The gene calls are TRBV27 and TRBJ2-3; 10 bases fit TRBD2. Material for sequencing was blood. The receptor's source is a girl aged 5 to 17 with multiple sclerosis. CDR3: CASSSGLADSTDTQYF. Here the CDR3 DNA reads TGTGCCAGCAGTAGTGGACTAGCGGATAGCACAGATACGCAGTATTTT.